Many counts were recorded for the clone carrying this T cell receptor beta chain. The antigen remains undetermined. This sample stems from a study of T-cell memory formation after mild COVID-19. General study results and limits: Pre-infection memory carried some responding clones, suggesting that cross-reactive memory joined.

This CDR3 contains 18 residues. The V gene end was trimmed by 6 bases and the J gene end by 2 bases; junction bases not matched to a gene: 13. TCRdb re-derived calls from the 5' RACE reads in MiXCR, one entry per CDR3 protein. The sample holds about 400,000 distinct CDR3 sequences, about a sixth seen once. The specimen sequenced was PBMCs or a T cell subset sorted from them (not recorded which). The chain recombines TRBV12-3 or TRBV12-4 with TRBJ2-3, with 11 bases that match TRBD2. The sequence was obtained from a man aged 18 to 29 who had mild COVID-19 (a few samples of this study predate the infection). Cell type and time point are not known. The CDR3: CASSLAGTSGTFTDTQYF. The CDR3 DNA sequence: TGTGCCAGCAGCCTGGCCGGGACTAGCGGAACCTTCACAGATACGCAGTATTTT.